This T cell receptor beta chain was captured in a study of T-cell reconstitution after alpha-beta-depleted transplantation in children. This CDR3 region has 15 residues. Trimming took off 1 base at V and 6 bases at J, with 15 bases between the two ends. Germline loops: CDR1 LGHNA, CDR2 YSLEER. Preparing the TCRbeta library involved the use of unique molecular identifiers. TCRdb analysed the PCR reads with MiXCR anew, one entry per CDR3 protein. Found here are over 400,000 distinct CDR3 sequences, around 12% of them singletons; the top ten hold less than 6.5%. The sample holds a few counts of this clonotype.

The origin of this receptor is a human donor who donated a stem cell graft to a child with combined immunodeficiency. This specimen consisted of PBMCs from the stem cell graft donor, obtained from the stem cell graft. The V call is TRBV4-3, the J call TRBJ2-5; D possibly matches TRBD1 or TRBD2 (6 bases each). The CDR3 region is CASSQGGARGQTQYF. The CDR3 nucleotides read TGCGCCAGCAGCCAAGGGGGGGCCAGGGGACAGACCCAGTACTTC.